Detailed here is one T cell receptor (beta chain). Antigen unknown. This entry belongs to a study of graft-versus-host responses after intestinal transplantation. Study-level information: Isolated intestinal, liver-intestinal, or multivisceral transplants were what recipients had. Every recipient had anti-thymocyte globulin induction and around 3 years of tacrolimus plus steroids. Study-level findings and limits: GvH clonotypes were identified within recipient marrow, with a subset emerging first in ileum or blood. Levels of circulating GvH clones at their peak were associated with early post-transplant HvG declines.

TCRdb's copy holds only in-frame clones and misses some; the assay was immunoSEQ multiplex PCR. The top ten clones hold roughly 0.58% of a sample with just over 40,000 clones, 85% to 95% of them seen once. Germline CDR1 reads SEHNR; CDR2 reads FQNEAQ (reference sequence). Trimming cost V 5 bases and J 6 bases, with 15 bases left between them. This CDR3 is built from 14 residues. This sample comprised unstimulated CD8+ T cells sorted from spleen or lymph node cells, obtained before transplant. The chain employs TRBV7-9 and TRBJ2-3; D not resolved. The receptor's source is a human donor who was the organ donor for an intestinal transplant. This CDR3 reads CASSLFSSSDTQYF. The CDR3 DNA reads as TGTGCCAGCAGCCTGTTTTCGTCTTCGGATACGCAGTATTTT.